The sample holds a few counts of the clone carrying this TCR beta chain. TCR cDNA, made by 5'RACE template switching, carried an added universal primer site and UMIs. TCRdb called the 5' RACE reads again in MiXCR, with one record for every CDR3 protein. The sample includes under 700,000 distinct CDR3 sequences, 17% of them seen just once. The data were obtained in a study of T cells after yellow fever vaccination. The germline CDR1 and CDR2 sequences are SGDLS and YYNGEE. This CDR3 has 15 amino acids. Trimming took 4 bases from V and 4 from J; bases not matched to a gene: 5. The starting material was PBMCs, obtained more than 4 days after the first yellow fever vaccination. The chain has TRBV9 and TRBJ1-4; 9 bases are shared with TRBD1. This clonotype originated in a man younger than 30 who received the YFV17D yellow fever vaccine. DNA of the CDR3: TGTGCCAGCAGCATGAAGGGACAGGGTAATGAAAAACTGTTTTTT. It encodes CASSMKGQGNEKLFF.